What follows describes a single TCR beta chain. This clonotype was seen repeatedly, ten times or more. Its antigen target is currently unknown. The input lacks base qualities; no much larger clone sits a single base away. Reading the germline V gene gives CDR1 SGHVS and CDR2 FQNEAQ. Between the V and J ends, shortened by 5 bases and 4 bases respectively, the junction contains 14 bases. Its CDR3 holds 15 amino acids, cysteine through phenylalanine. This entry keeps only the CDR3 DNA: 45 bases, framed from base 1. Sequencing used an Illumina HiSeq 1500. TCRdb itself trimmed the public reads at Q25 with fastp, ran MiXCR and retained productive beta chains. Each entry is one CDR3 protein sequence, shown with its most common DNA and genes. Recorded for this sample are about 330,000 distinct CDR3 sequences; 9.5% of them occurred a single time. The ten largest clones add up to approximately 4.7% of the sample.

The record originates from a study of T cell repertoires in cytomegalovirus infection (dated by TCRdb to the late 2010s). The study in broad terms: Donor HLA type was relevant to the analysis, because carriage of CMV infection together with the matching HLA type was indicated by public TCR beta signatures. Study-wide findings and limitations: In both this cohort and an independent cohort of some 370 donors, the cumulative frequency of public TCR beta family members distinguished carriers of CMV infection plus the relevant HLA type. The ex vivo response was dominated by HLA-C-restricted CMV-specific TCR beta clonotypes, and the single most frequent clonotype in two of eight donors was supplied by these HLA-C-restricted clonotypes.

The sample consisted of PBMCs. The chain employs TRBV7-8 and TRBJ1-4, with the D gene call left open. The TCR sequence derives from a human donor in good health (CMV status not recorded). Some clones in this sample may be carry-over from other donors' samples. The CDR3 sequence is CASSPEGRINEKLFF. Here is the DNA: TGTGCCAGCAGCCCAGAGGGCCGGATTAATGAAAAACTGTTTTTT.